One and the same sample provided the 32 T cell receptor beta chains below, sequenced in a study of blood T cell repertoires in COVID-19. Here immunoSEQ multiplex PCR was the method, and the copy in TCRdb shows in-frame clones only, minus some. This sample has roughly 92,000 clones, with approximately 88% found just once. The sequenced material came from peripheral blood. Every receptor here comes from a woman of 80 years or more with active or convalescent COVID-19.

CDR3 loop: CASSQASGRVYNEQFF. The CDR3 region has the DNA TGTGCCAGCAGCCAAGCTAGCGGGAGGGTTTACAATGAGCAGTTCTTC. This chain links TRBV3-1 (or the pseudogene TRBV3-2) with TRBJ2-1, with 12 bases fitting TRBD2. Germline CDR1 and CDR2: LGHDT and YNNKEL (reference sequence). V lost 1 base to trimming and J lost 4 bases; unmatched junction nucleotides: 2. CDR3 length: 16 residues.

This clone showed up just once. CDR3 loop: CASSRGGQGGNEQFF. CDR3 in DNA: TGTGCCAGCAGCCGTGGGGGACAGGGAGGCAATGAGCAGTTCTTC. The chain links TRBV5-5 to TRBJ2-1, with TRBD1 identical over 9 bases. V trimming: 4 bases; J trimming: 6 bases; junction bases outside the gene matches: 8. The CDR3 covers 15 residues. Germline lookup yields CDR1 SGHKS and CDR2 YYEKEE (reference sequence).

This chain uses TRBV6-5 with TRBJ2-1; 9 nucleotides match TRBD2. CDR1 and CDR2 (germline): MNHEY, SVGAGI. Trimming cost V 4 bases and J 4 bases; bases outside gene matches: 5. The CDR3 runs 15 residues. DNA of the CDR3: TGTGCCAGCAGTTCGGGACTAGCAGTTTACAATGAGCAGTTCTTC. Amino acids: CASSSGLAVYNEQFF.

V is TRBV5-1 and J is TRBJ2-7; TRBD1 agrees at 10 bases. Looked up from germline, CDR1 is SGHRS and CDR2 is YFSETQ. This CDR3 has 14 residues. Unmatched junction bases numbered 7, after V lost 5 bases and J lost 5 bases. The CDR3 loop is CASSRDRGRDEQYF. For the CDR3, the DNA is TGCGCCAGCAGTCGGGACAGGGGCAGGGACGAGCAGTACTTC.

The chain combines TRBV19 with TRBJ1-6, with D possibly matching TRBD1 (5 bases). Germline values: CDR1 LNHDA, CDR2 SQIVND (reference sequence). The germline V and J ends were trimmed by 6 bases and 10 bases, with 16 bases remaining between them. This CDR3 region has 14 residues. The CDR3 DNA reads TGTGCCAGTAGGCCGGGGGTCCGCGAGTCACCCCTCCACTTT. Translated, it gives CASRPGVRESPLHF.

V usage is TRBV11-3 and J usage is TRBJ2-7; maybe TRBD1 (6 bases). Germline V gene lookup returns CDR1 SGHNT and CDR2 YENEEA. V was clipped by 0 bases and J by 5 bases, with 11 bases between them. The CDR3 runs to 14 residues. CDR3 coding DNA: TGTGCCAGCAGCTTAGAAGGGTCAGGGGACGAGCAGTACTTC. It is translated as CASSLEGSGDEQYF.

The chain recombines TRBV7-2 with TRBJ1-2; D may be TRBD1 (6 bases). Germline V gene lookup returns CDR1 SGHTA and CDR2 FQGNSA. The V gene lost 5 bases and the J gene lost 1 base, with 11 bases spanning the gap. This CDR3 region has 14 residues. The CDR3 protein is CASSRGQSNYGYTF. In DNA form, the CDR3 reads TGTGCCAGCAGCAGAGGACAGAGTAACTATGGCTACACCTTC.

This clone showed up just once. The V call is TRBV7-2, the J call TRBJ2-7; perhaps TRBD1 as D (6 bases). V was trimmed by 1 base and J by 4 bases, leaving 20 bases between them. From germline, CDR1 is SGHTA and CDR2 FQGNSA. This CDR3 has 17 amino acids. CDR3 region: CASSLESGRGTLYEQYF. CDR3 coding DNA: TGTGCCAGCAGCTTAGAGAGTGGAAGGGGGACCTTATACGAGCAGTACTTC. The whole variable domain, filled in from reference TRBV7-2 and TRBJ2-7, reads GAGVSQSPSNKVTEKGKDVELRCDPISGHTALYWYRQSLGQGLEFLIYFQGNSAPDKSGLPSDRFSAERTGGSVSTLTIQRTQQEDSAVYLCASSLESGRGTLYEQYFGPGTRLTVT.

The chain employs TRBV3-1 (or the pseudogene TRBV3-2) and TRBJ2-6; D call uncertain. The CDR3 extends over 15 amino acids. The germline gives CDR1 LGHDT, CDR2 YNNKEL (reference sequence). Trimming took 2 bases from V and 1 from J, leaving 6 bases between them. CDR3 nucleotide sequence: TGTGCCAGCAGCCAAACACTATCTGGGGCCAACGTCCTGACTTTC. Protein product: CASSQTLSGANVLTF.

This clone was picked up a small number of times. This chain uses TRBV28 with TRBJ2-7; the match to TRBD2 covers 8 bases. This CDR3 spans 14 amino acids. With V trimmed by 7 bases and J by 4 bases, 9 bases remained unmatched. CDR1 and CDR2 (germline): MDHEN, SYDVKM. The CDR3 sequence: CASTITGGRYEQYF. DNA of the CDR3: TGTGCCAGCACTATCACGGGAGGGCGATACGAGCAGTACTTC. Combining the CDR3 with reference TRBV28 and TRBJ2-7 gives the whole variable domain DVKVTQSSRYLVKRTGEKVFLECVQDMDHENMFWYRQDPGLGLRLIYFSYDVKMKEKGDIPEGYSVSREKKERFSLILESASTNQTSMYLCASTITGGRYEQYFGPGTRLTVT.

The rearrangement links TRBV15 to TRBJ1-1, with a tentative D call TRBD1 (6 bases). This CDR3 comprises 17 residues. V was cut by 0 bases and J by 4 bases, with 18 bases left in between. In germline, CDR1 is LNHNV, CDR2 YYDKDF (reference sequence). This chain's CDR3 is CATSRDLGGRWGTEAFF. The CDR3 nucleotides read TGTGCCACCAGCAGAGATCTGGGGGGGCGTTGGGGCACTGAAGCTTTCTTT. Filled out from reference TRBV15 and TRBJ1-1, the complete variable domain reads DAMVIQNPRYQVTQFGKPVTLSCSQTLNHNVMYWYQQKSSQAPKLLFHYYDKDFNNEADTPDNFQSRRPNTSFCFLDIRSPGLGDTAMYLCATSRDLGGRWGTEAFFGQGTRLTVV.

The V and J genes are TRBV5-1 and TRBJ2-3; the match to TRBD2 covers 7 bases. V dropped 0 bases and J dropped 5; count of bases not matched to a gene: 6. The CDR3 consists of 15 residues. The germline CDR1 and CDR2 sequences are SGHRS and YFSETQ. The CDR3 DNA is TGCGCCAGCAGCTTGGAGGCGGGAGTGTTAGATACGCAGTATTTT. Protein product: CASSLEAGVLDTQYF.

The genes are TRBV29-1 and TRBJ2-2; D is perhaps TRBD2 (5 bases). Trimming removed 4 bases from V and 2 bases from J, with 8 bases in between. The CDR3 sequence is 13 residues long. Germline V gene lookup returns CDR1 SQVTM and CDR2 ANQGSEA. The CDR3 here is CSVGRDNTGELFF. The CDR3 nucleotides are TGCAGCGTTGGCCGGGATAACACCGGGGAGCTGTTTTTT.

This clone was counted between two and nine times. The CDR3 sequence: CASSSTSLYEQFF. The CDR3 DNA reads as TGTGCCAGCAGCTCGACTAGTCTCTATGAGCAGTTCTTC. V and J are TRBV7-9 and TRBJ2-1, with D possibly matching TRBD2 (6 bases). V was cut by 4 bases and J by 8 bases, with 12 bases left in between. CDR3 length: 13 amino acids. Germline loops: CDR1 SEHNR, CDR2 FQNEAQ (reference sequence).

The chain uses TRBV12-5 and TRBJ2-2; 9 bases match TRBD1. Per the germline V gene, CDR1 is LGHNT and CDR2 is FRNRAP. V gave up 0 bases and J gave up 3 bases; unmatched junction bases: 8. The CDR3 length is 18 residues. DNA for the CDR3: TGTGCTAGTGGTTTGGTACTCCCCGGGACAGGGTACACCGGGGAGCTGTTTTTT. Translating gives CASGLVLPGTGYTGELFF.

The rearrangement links TRBV2 to TRBJ1-5; D uncertain. V was shortened by 6 bases and J by 10 bases, with 13 bases between the two germline ends. CDR1 is SNHLY and CDR2 is FYNNEI in the germline V gene. The CDR3 consists of 12 residues. In DNA form, the CDR3 reads TGTGCCAGCAGGCCAGTAGGAGGCCCCCAGCATTTT. This translates into CASRPVGGPQHF. The full variable domain, its missing parts supplied by reference TRBV2 and TRBJ1-5, is EPEVTQTPSHQVTQMGQEVILRCVPISNHLYFYWYRQILGQKVEFLVSFYNNEISEKSEIFDDQFSVERPDGSNFTLKIRSTKLEDSAMYFCASRPVGGPQHFGDGTRLSIL.

The J gene is TRBJ1-1, the V gene TRBV28; D may be TRBD1 (5 bases). V dropped 4 bases and J dropped 3 bases, with 15 bases sitting between them. CDR3 length: 15 residues. The germline V gene encodes CDR1 MDHEN and CDR2 SYDVKM. CDR3 bases: TGTGCCAGCAGTTCCCAATCCAGGGCGTACACTGAAGCTTTCTTT. Protein: CASSSQSRAYTEAFF.

The rearrangement joins TRBV27 to TRBJ2-1; 7 bases line up with TRBD2. With V trimmed by 6 bases and J by 0 bases, 5 bases remained unmatched. This CDR3 has 15 residues. CDR1 is MNHEY and CDR2 is SMNVEV in the germline V gene (reference sequence). The chain's CDR3 is CASRLLARSYNEQFF. The CDR3 DNA is TGTGCCAGCAGGCTACTAGCGCGCTCCTACAATGAGCAGTTCTTC.

The V gene is TRBV7-8, the J gene TRBJ2-1; 11 bases are shared with TRBD1. Germline CDR1 reads SGHVS; CDR2 reads FQNEAQ. The CDR3 runs to 15 residues. The ends lost 4 bases at V and 6 bases at J; junction bases unmatched: 5. This chain's CDR3 is CASSWPGTGGNEQFF. CDR3 in DNA: TGTGCCAGCAGCTGGCCAGGGACAGGGGGCAATGAGCAGTTCTTC.

The genes are TRBV28 and TRBJ2-1, with TRBD2 identical over 7 bases. There are 15 residues in the CDR3. From germline, CDR1 is MDHEN and CDR2 SYDVKM. The trim removed 6 bases at V and 4 bases at J, leaving 9 bases unmatched. CDR3 protein: CASSARSGVYNEQFF. The CDR3 nucleotides read TGTGCCAGCAGCGCCCGGAGCGGGGTTTACAATGAGCAGTTCTTC.

CDR3 DNA: TGTGCCACCAGTGATTATAGAAGAGAGACCCAGTACTTC. Its translation is CATSDYRRETQYF. V usage is TRBV24-1 and J usage is TRBJ2-5; D remains unclear. Per the germline V gene, CDR1 is KGHDR and CDR2 is SFDVKD. The CDR3 contains 13 residues. V lost 2 bases and J 4 bases, leaving 7 bases between the germline ends.

The chain joins TRBV5-1 to TRBJ2-4, with TRBD1 matching over 7 bases. V lost 4 bases, J lost 4 bases, and 5 bases stayed unmatched. Germline V gene lookup returns CDR1 SGHRS and CDR2 YFSETQ. The CDR3 contains 14 residues. The CDR3 is CASSPTGTKNIQYF. CDR3 nucleotide sequence: TGCGCCAGCAGCCCGACAGGGACAAAAAACATTCAGTACTTC. Together with reference TRBV5-1 and TRBJ2-4, the CDR3 gives the full variable domain: KAGVTQTPRYLIKTRGQQVTLSCSPISGHRSVSWYQQTPGQGLQFLFEYFSETQRNKGNFPGRFSGRQFSNSRSEMNVSTLELGDSALYLCASSPTGTKNIQYFGAGTRLSVL.

The chain couples TRBV28 to TRBJ2-7, with TRBD1 matching 7 bases. Germline V gives CDR1 MDHEN, CDR2 SYDVKM. The CDR3 totals 17 residues. The junction had 18 bases not matched to a gene; V was cut back by 5 bases and J by 5 bases. The DNA for the CDR3 is TGTGCCAGCAGTCCACCGAAGCAGGGGGTCTCCATCGACGAGCAGTACTTC. This sequence encodes CASSPPKQGVSIDEQYF.

The chain recombines TRBV7-2 with TRBJ1-6; the D is unclear. The length of the CDR3 is 13 residues. Trimming stripped 2 bases from V and 11 bases from J, with 10 bases between. The germline gives CDR1 SGHTA, CDR2 FQGNSA. Here the CDR3 reads CASSLLRQPPLHF. The CDR3 bases are TGTGCCAGCAGCTTACTCAGGCAGCCACCCCTCCACTTT. Full variable domain (outside the CDR3, taken from reference TRBV7-2 and TRBJ1-6): GAGVSQSPSNKVTEKGKDVELRCDPISGHTALYWYRQSLGQGLEFLIYFQGNSAPDKSGLPSDRFSAERTGGSVSTLTIQRTQQEDSAVYLCASSLLRQPPLHFGNGTRLTVT.

The chain carries TRBV3-1 (or the pseudogene TRBV3-2) and TRBJ2-1, with 7 bases aligning to TRBD2. V was pared by 4 bases and J by 3 bases, with 6 bases of the junction left unmatched. The CDR3 totals 15 residues. The germline CDR1 and CDR2 sequences are LGHDT and YNNKEL (reference sequence). The CDR3 DNA follows: TGTGCCAGCAGCCGGGCAGGGAGGGGCTACAATGAGCAGTTCTTC. The encoded protein is CASSRAGRGYNEQFF.

This chain joins TRBV29-1 and TRBJ1-1; 12 bases line up with TRBD1. V lost 7 bases and J lost 5; bases outside the gene matches: 8. CDR3 length: 14 amino acids. CDR1 is SQVTM, CDR2 ANQGSEA, per germline. CDR3 coding DNA: TGCAGCGCAGGGACAGGGGGCGAGTGGACTGAAGCTTTCTTT. Translation: CSAGTGGEWTEAFF.

The chain carries TRBV11-3 and TRBJ2-4; D is uncertain. The ends were cut back, 0 bases at V and 9 bases at J, with 6 bases in the middle. Germline values: CDR1 SGHNT, CDR2 YENEEA. This CDR3 is 12 amino acids long. This chain's CDR3 is CASSLDPSIQYF. CDR3 nucleotide sequence: TGTGCCAGCAGCTTAGATCCCAGCATTCAGTACTTC.

The J gene is TRBJ2-3, the V gene TRBV19; 10 bases agree with TRBD2. Germline CDR1 LNHDA, CDR2 SQIVND (reference sequence). The CDR3 consists of 17 residues. V lost 3 bases to trimming and J lost 5 bases; unmatched junction nucleotides: 11. This CDR3 is CASSMGRAGGPQDTQYF. The DNA for the CDR3 is TGTGCCAGTAGTATGGGGAGAGCGGGGGGGCCGCAAGATACGCAGTATTTT.

The V gene is TRBV7-2, the J gene TRBJ1-5; D not certain. V lost 1 base and J lost 1, with 8 bases in between. Germline V lookup: CDR1 SGHTA, CDR2 FQGNSA. CDR3 length: 15 residues. CDR3 in DNA: TGTGCCAGCAGCTTAGGACTCAGCAGCAATCAGCCCCAGCATTTT. It encodes CASSLGLSSNQPQHF.

The chain links TRBV28 to TRBJ1-5, with TRBD1 matching 8 bases. Per the germline V gene, CDR1 is MDHEN and CDR2 is SYDVKM. V shed 9 bases and J 5 bases; nucleotides not matched to a gene: 6. The CDR3 spans 13 residues. The CDR3 nucleotides are TGTGCCAGTATACAGGGGGTTGATCAGCCCCAGCATTTT. This translates into CASIQGVDQPQHF.

V is TRBV6-5 and J is TRBJ1-2, with D perhaps matching TRBD1 (6 bases). From germline, CDR1 is MNHEY and CDR2 SVGAGI. V shed 6 bases and J shed 8 bases, with 19 bases lying between them. The CDR3 length is 14 residues. Here the CDR3 DNA reads TGTGCCAGCAGCCATGTATTGGGGGCGGACGGCTACACCTTC. Translation gives CASSHVLGADGYTF.

The J gene is TRBJ1-4, the V gene TRBV28, with 10 nucleotides matching TRBD1. The CDR3 is 17 amino acids. In germline, CDR1 is MDHEN, CDR2 SYDVKM. V dropped 6 bases and J dropped 2; count of bases not matched to a gene: 9. The CDR3: CASRMGQGWGTNEKLFF. The CDR3 nucleotides are TGTGCCAGCAGAATGGGACAGGGGTGGGGCACTAATGAAAAACTGTTTTTT.